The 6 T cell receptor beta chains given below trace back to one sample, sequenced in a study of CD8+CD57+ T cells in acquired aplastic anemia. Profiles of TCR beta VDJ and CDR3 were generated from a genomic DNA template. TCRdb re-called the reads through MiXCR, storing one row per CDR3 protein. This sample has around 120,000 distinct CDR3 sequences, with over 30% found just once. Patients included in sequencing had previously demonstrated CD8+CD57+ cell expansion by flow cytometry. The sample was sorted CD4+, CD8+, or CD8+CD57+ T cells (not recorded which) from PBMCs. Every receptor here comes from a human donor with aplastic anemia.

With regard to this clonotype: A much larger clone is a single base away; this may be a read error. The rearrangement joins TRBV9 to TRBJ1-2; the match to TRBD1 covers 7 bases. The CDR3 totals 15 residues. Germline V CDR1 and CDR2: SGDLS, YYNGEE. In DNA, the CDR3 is TGTGCCGGCAGCAGGGGACAGTCCGCTCACTATGGCTACACCTTC. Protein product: CAGSRGQSAHYGYTF.

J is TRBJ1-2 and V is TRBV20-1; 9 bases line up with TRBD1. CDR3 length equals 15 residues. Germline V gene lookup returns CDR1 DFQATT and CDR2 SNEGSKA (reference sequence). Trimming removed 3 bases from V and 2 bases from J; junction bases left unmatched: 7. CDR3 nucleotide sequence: TGCAGTGCTAGGACTACAGGGGGCGAGAACTATGGCTACACCTTC. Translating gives CSARTTGGENYGYTF.

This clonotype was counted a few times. CDR3 sequence: CATSAPGQGSDTQYF. The CDR3 nucleotides are TGTGCCACCAGTGCCCCGGGACAGGGCTCAGATACGCAGTATTTT. The J gene is TRBJ2-3, the V gene TRBV24-1, with 9 bases aligning to TRBD1. CDR3 length: 15 residues. The ends lost 5 bases at V and 4 bases at J; junction bases unmatched: 6. Germline V gene lookup returns CDR1 KGHDR and CDR2 SFDVKD.

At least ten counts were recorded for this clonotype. This CDR3 reads CASSEATLGGTQYF. The CDR3 bases are TGTGCCAGCAGTGAAGCAACCCTTGGGGGGACCCAGTACTTC. The chain employs TRBV6-1 and TRBJ2-5; tentatively, D is TRBD1 or TRBD2 (5 bases each). Germline V lookup: CDR1 MNHNS, CDR2 SASEGT. The CDR3 contains 14 residues. Trimming took off 0 bases at V and 7 bases at J, with 12 bases between the two ends.

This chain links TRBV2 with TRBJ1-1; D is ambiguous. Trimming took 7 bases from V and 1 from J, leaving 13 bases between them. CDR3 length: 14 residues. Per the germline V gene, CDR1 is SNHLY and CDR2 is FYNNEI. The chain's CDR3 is CASTLSDENTEAFF. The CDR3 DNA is TGTGCCAGCACCCTGAGCGACGAGAACACTGAAGCTTTCTTT.

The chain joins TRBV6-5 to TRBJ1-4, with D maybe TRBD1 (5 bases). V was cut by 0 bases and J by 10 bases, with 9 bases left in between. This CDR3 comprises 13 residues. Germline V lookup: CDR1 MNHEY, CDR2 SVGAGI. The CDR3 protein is CASSYSRGLKLFF. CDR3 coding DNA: TGTGCCAGCAGTTACTCGAGGGGATTAAAACTGTTTTTT.